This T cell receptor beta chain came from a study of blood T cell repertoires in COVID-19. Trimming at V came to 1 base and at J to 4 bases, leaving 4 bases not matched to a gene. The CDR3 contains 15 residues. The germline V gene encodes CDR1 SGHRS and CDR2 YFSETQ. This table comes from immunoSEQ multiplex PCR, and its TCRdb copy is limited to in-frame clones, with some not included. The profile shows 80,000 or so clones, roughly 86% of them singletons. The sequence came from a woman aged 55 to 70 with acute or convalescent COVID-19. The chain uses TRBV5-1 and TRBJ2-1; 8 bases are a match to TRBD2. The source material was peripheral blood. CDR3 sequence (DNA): TGCGCCAGCAGCTTGCCCCCGGGGGGGTACAATGAGCAGTTCTTC. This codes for CASSLPPGGYNEQFF.